This passage covers 21 T cell receptor beta chains from one sample sequenced in a study of T-cell memory formation after mild COVID-19. TCRdb redid the calling of the 5' RACE reads with MiXCR, one entry per CDR3 protein. The sample shows some 65,000 distinct CDR3 sequences, roughly 17% of them seen only once. Sequencing was performed on PBMCs or a T cell subset sorted from them (not recorded which). These receptors came from an adult woman who had mild COVID-19 (a few samples of this study predate the infection). Cell type and time point are not known.

This clonotype was seen more than once but under ten times. The chain carries TRBV18 and TRBJ2-4; perhaps TRBD1 as D (5 bases). The V gene lost 0 bases and the J gene lost 3 bases, with 15 bases spanning the gap. This CDR3 comprises 17 residues. Per germline, CDR1 KGHSH and CDR2 LQKENI. The CDR3 DNA follows: TGTGCCAGCTCACCACCGGAGTCAGGGTTGAGCAAAAACATTCAGTACTTC. It specifies CASSPPESGLSKNIQYF.

Relative to its sample, this clonotype is medium-sized. This chain uses TRBV9 with TRBJ2-2; 14 bases fit TRBD2. This CDR3 has 16 residues. Looked up from germline, CDR1 is SGDLS and CDR2 is YYNGEE. Unmatched junction bases numbered 3, after V lost 3 bases and J lost 5 bases. DNA of the CDR3: TGTGCCAGCAGCGGACTAGCGGGAGGGGGAACCGGGGAGCTGTTTTTT. Its protein is CASSGLAGGGTGELFF.

This clonotype was counted only a few times. The rearrangement links TRBV21-1 to TRBJ1-1. TRBV21-1 is assigned pseudogene status. This CDR3 has 15 amino acids. CDR3 nucleotide sequence: TGTGCCAGCAGCGCCGGGGGGGGTTGGAACACTGAAGCTTTCTTT. The encoded protein is CASSAGGGWNTEAFF.

The chain carries TRBV25-1 and TRBJ2-1, with 11 positions matching TRBD2. CDR1 and CDR2 from the germline V gene are MGHDK and SYGVNS. This CDR3 is built from 16 residues. Trimming at V came to 5 bases and at J to 4 bases, leaving 7 bases not matched to a gene. DNA for the CDR3: TGTGCCAGCAGTTCTAGCGGGAGGACGCCTTACAATGAGCAGTTCTTC. Translation: CASSSSGRTPYNEQFF.

The genes are TRBV11-2 and TRBJ1-1; D is uncertain. Per germline, CDR1 SGHAT and CDR2 FQNNGV. The CDR3 is 14 residues long. The V gene lost 1 base and the J gene lost 0 bases, with 6 bases spanning the gap. DNA for the CDR3: TGTGCCAGCAGCTTAGGATCGTTGAACACTGAAGCTTTCTTT. This translates into CASSLGSLNTEAFF.

The sample holds a few counts of this clonotype. The chain carries TRBV13 and TRBJ2-3, with a weak D call TRBD1 (6 bases). V lost 5 bases, J lost 1 base, and 7 bases lay in between. Germline CDR1 is PRHDT and CDR2 is FYEKMQ (reference sequence). This CDR3 comprises 13 residues. The CDR3 region is CASSRQGTDTQYF. The CDR3 nucleotides read TGTGCCAGCAGCCGACAGGGCACAGATACGCAGTATTTT.

This clonotype was recorded a few times. The chain combines TRBV9 with TRBJ2-1, with D hard to call. The V gene's germline CDR1 is SGDLS and CDR2 YYNGEE. Trimming took 2 bases from V and 1 from J, leaving 10 bases between them. This CDR3 region has 15 residues. In DNA, the CDR3 is TGTGCCAGCAGCGTTGATCTGGGATCCTACAATGAGCAGTTCTTC. Residues: CASSVDLGSYNEQFF.

The chain is built from TRBV5-1 and TRBJ2-1; 7 nucleotides align to TRBD1. The CDR3 is 13 residues long. Germline-derived CDR1 and CDR2 are SGHRS and YFSETQ. The V and J ends lost 5 bases and 9 bases, in that order; junction bases with no gene match: 8. Written as DNA, the CDR3 is TGCGCCAGCAGAGACACCGACAGGGCTGAGCAGTTCTTC. Its protein is CASRDTDRAEQFF.

This clonotype has only a few counts. The chain recombines TRBV27 with TRBJ2-6; D remains unclear. V lost 5 bases and J lost 0, with 11 bases in between. CDR1 and CDR2 from the germline V gene are MNHEY and SMNVEV (reference sequence). This CDR3 is built from 16 residues. The CDR3 nucleotides are TGTGCCAGCAGTCCACTGCCCCTCTCTGGGGCCAACGTCCTGACTTTC. Translating it yields CASSPLPLSGANVLTF.

V usage is TRBV11-3 and J usage is TRBJ2-1, with 8 nucleotides matching TRBD2. There are 17 residues in the CDR3. The junction had 16 bases not matched to a gene; V was cut back by 4 bases and J by 8 bases. Germline assignment: CDR1 SGHNT and CDR2 YENEEA. Written as DNA, the CDR3 is TGTGCCAGCAGCTCCCGTGGTAGCGGGATCCCAGCCGATGAGCAGTTCTTC. Protein: CASSSRGSGIPADEQFF.

The table lists this clonotype with many counts. This chain connects TRBV7-9 to TRBJ2-3; no firm D call. The CDR3 runs 11 residues. V gave up 4 bases and J gave up 2 bases, with 1 base separating them. Germline V lookup: CDR1 SEHNR, CDR2 FQNEAQ (reference sequence). The CDR3 sequence is CASSYTDTQYF. As DNA, the CDR3 is TGTGCCAGCAGCTACACAGATACGCAGTATTTT.

The J gene is TRBJ2-5, the V gene TRBV11-2, with 7 bases aligning to TRBD1. Germline values: CDR1 SGHAT, CDR2 FQNNGV. CDR3 length: 14 residues. The ends lost 6 bases at V and 5 bases at J; junction bases unmatched: 9. The DNA of the CDR3 is TGTGCCAGCAGTCGGACCGGACAGGCGGAGACCCAGTACTTC. It encodes CASSRTGQAETQYF.

In this sample, this clonotype turned up a few times. The rearrangement uses TRBV6-2 or TRBV6-3 and TRBJ1-2; D gene ambiguous. CDR1 MNHEY and CDR2 SVGEGT come from the germline V gene. The CDR3 is 14 residues long. With 4 bases removed from V and 0 bases from J, the gap between germline ends came to 9 bases. The CDR3 sequence: CASSLGRTNYGYTF. The CDR3 DNA reads as TGTGCCAGCAGTTTAGGGCGGACTAACTATGGCTACACCTTC.

This chain connects TRBV12-3 or TRBV12-4 to TRBJ2-2, with D hard to call. This CDR3 is 12 amino acids long. The germline V and J ends were trimmed by 6 bases and 4 bases, with 6 bases remaining between them. The CDR3 DNA is TGTGCCAGCAGACAAGCCACCGGGGAGCTGTTTTTT. The encoded protein is CASRQATGELFF.

This clonotype was seen more than once but under ten times. The chain links TRBV5-4 to TRBJ1-1; D is unclear. Germline values: CDR1 SGHNT, CDR2 YYREEE (reference sequence). The V end lost 1 base, the J end lost 4 bases, and 17 bases lay between the germline ends. This CDR3 comprises 16 residues. This chain's CDR3 is CASSLKGLAWGTEAFF. Here the CDR3 DNA reads TGTGCCAGCAGCTTGAAGGGCCTAGCATGGGGCACTGAAGCTTTCTTT.

The J gene is TRBJ2-1, the V gene TRBV7-9, with D possibly TRBD2 on 6 matching bases. This CDR3 comprises 14 residues. The germline V and J ends were trimmed by 4 bases and 7 bases, with 14 bases remaining between them. From germline, CDR1 is SEHNR and CDR2 FQNEAQ (reference sequence). The CDR3 is CASSSGPGGNEQFF. The CDR3 coding sequence is TGTGCCAGCAGCTCGGGCCCTGGGGGGAATGAGCAGTTCTTC.

V usage is TRBV24-1 and J usage is TRBJ2-3; D remains unclear. The CDR3 consists of 12 residues. V gave up 7 bases and J gave up 6 bases, with 10 bases separating them. CDR1 is KGHDR, CDR2 SFDVKD, per germline. CDR3 protein: CATSATQDTQYF. In DNA form, the CDR3 reads TGTGCCACCAGCGCTACACAGGATACGCAGTATTTT.

In its sample, this clonotype was seen many times. V gene TRBV7-3 combines with J gene TRBJ2-5; 8 bases fit TRBD2. J lost 1 base, V lost 2 bases, and 12 bases had no gene match. CDR3 length: 18 residues. The V gene's germline CDR1 is SGHTA and CDR2 FQGTGA. Written as DNA, the CDR3 is TGTGCCAGCAGCTTATTCCCCCGTACTAGCGGAACCCAAGAGACCCAGTACTTC. Amino acids: CASSLFPRTSGTQETQYF.

This clonotype was observed a handful of times. This chain connects TRBV6-2 or TRBV6-3 to TRBJ2-1, with D perhaps being TRBD1 or TRBD2 (6 bases each). The CDR3 covers 16 residues. The ends were cut back, 6 bases at V and 0 bases at J, with 15 bases in the middle. The germline V gene has CDR1 MNHEY and CDR2 SVGEGT. The CDR3 sequence is CASRARRDNSYNEQFF. Here the CDR3 DNA reads TGTGCCAGCAGGGCCAGGCGGGACAACTCCTACAATGAGCAGTTCTTC.

The V call is TRBV4-3, the J call TRBJ2-7; no clear D gene. The V gene lost 1 base and the J gene lost 2 bases, with 12 bases spanning the gap. The CDR3 loop spans 15 amino acids. Germline V gene sequence: CDR1 LGHNA, CDR2 YSLEER. The CDR3 protein is CASSQGIVAAYEQYF. The DNA for the CDR3 is TGCGCCAGCAGCCAAGGGATAGTGGCAGCCTACGAGCAGTACTTC.

The J gene is TRBJ2-1, the V gene TRBV4-1, with D perhaps being TRBD1 or TRBD2 (5 bases each). The germline CDR1 and CDR2 sequences are MGHRA and YSYEKL. Trimming stripped 1 base from V and 6 bases from J, with 10 bases between. The CDR3 runs to 14 residues. The CDR3 DNA follows: TGCGCCAGCAGCCAAGGCCCAGGGAGCAATGAGCAGTTCTTC. Protein sequence: CASSQGPGSNEQFF.